The 5 T cell receptor beta chains below come from one sample, sequenced in a study of blood T cell repertoires in COVID-19. Using immunoSEQ multiplex PCR, the repertoire was profiled, and TCRdb retains in-frame clones only, with some absent. The table records over 130,000 clones, approximately 88% of them present only once. Sequencing was done on a sample of peripheral blood. The receptors were sampled from a man between 65 and 80 years old with acute or convalescent COVID-19.

This rearrangement joins TRBV10-3 to TRBJ2-7; TRBD2 agrees at 13 bases. The germline V gene encodes CDR1 ENHRY and CDR2 SYGVKD. With 11 bases clipped from V and 1 base from J, the junction kept 20 bases outside the gene matches. The CDR3 length is 19 residues. In DNA, the CDR3 is TGTGCCGTCCGATATACAGGGGCCAAGGGACTAGCGGGATCCTACGAGCAGTACTTC. Protein sequence: CAVRYTGAKGLAGSYEQYF.

This clone occurred many times. This chain joins TRBV28 and TRBJ1-1, with 9 positions matching TRBD1. The CDR3 consists of 13 residues. V trimming: 6 bases; J trimming: 8 bases; junction bases outside the gene matches: 7. Germline loops: CDR1 MDHEN, CDR2 SYDVKM. CDR3 DNA: TGTGCCAGCAGCCTAGGGACAGGGAAAGAAGCTTTCTTT. Its protein is CASSLGTGKEAFF.

This sequence joins TRBV5-1 and TRBJ2-1; 8 nucleotides agree with TRBD2. The CDR3 contains 16 residues. The V gene's germline CDR1 is SGHRS and CDR2 YFSETQ. The ends lost 3 bases at V and 9 bases at J; junction bases unmatched: 14. CDR3 protein: CASSSAGTSEFREQFF. CDR3 DNA: TGCGCCAGCAGCTCAGCCGGGACTAGTGAGTTTCGTGAGCAGTTCTTC.

This chain joins TRBV18 and TRBJ2-5; D is possibly TRBD2 (6 bases). CDR3 size: 13 residues. Looked up from germline, CDR1 is KGHSH and CDR2 is LQKENI. Trimming shortened V by 8 bases and J by 5 bases, and 15 bases separated the two germline ends. This chain's CDR3 is CASTSGGRETQYF. As DNA, the CDR3 is TGTGCCAGCACGTCCGGGGGAAGGGAGACCCAGTACTTC.

This clone appeared once. The chain has TRBV30 and TRBJ1-5, with D maybe TRBD1 (6 bases). The CDR3 is made up of 15 amino acids. V shed 0 bases and J shed 6 bases, with 15 bases lying between them. The V gene's germline CDR1 is GTSNPN and CDR2 SVGIG (reference sequence). The CDR3 loop is CAWSVPGGESQPQHF. CDR3 nucleotide sequence: TGTGCCTGGAGTGTACCGGGGGGCGAAAGTCAGCCCCAGCATTTT. The full variable domain, with the rest looked up from reference TRBV30 and TRBJ1-5, is SQTIHQWPATLVQPVGSPLSLECTVEGTSNPNLYWYRQAAGRGLQLLFYSVGIGQISSEVPQNLSASRPQDRQFILSSKKLLLSDSGFYLCAWSVPGGESQPQHFGDGTRLSIL.